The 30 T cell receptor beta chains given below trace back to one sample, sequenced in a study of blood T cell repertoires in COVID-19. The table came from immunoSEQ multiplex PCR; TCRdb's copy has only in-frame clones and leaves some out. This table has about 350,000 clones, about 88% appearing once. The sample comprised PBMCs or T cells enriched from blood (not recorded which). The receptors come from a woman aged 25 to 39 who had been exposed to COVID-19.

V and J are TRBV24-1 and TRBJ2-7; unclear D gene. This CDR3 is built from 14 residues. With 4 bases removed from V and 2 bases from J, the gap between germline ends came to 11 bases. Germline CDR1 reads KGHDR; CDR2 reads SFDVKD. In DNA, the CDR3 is TGTGCCACCAGTGACCGCAATGTAGCCTACGAGCAGTACTTC. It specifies CATSDRNVAYEQYF.

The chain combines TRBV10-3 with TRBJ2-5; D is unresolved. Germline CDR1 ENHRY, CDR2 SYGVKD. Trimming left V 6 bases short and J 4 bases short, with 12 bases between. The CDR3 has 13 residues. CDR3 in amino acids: CAIRSGFGETQYF. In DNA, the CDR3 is TGTGCCATCAGATCCGGGTTTGGAGAGACCCAGTACTTC.

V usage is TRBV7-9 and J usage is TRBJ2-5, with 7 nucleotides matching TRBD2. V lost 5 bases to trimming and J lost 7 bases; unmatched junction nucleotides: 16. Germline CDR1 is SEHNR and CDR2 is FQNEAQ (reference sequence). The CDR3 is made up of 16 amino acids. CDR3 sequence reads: CASSPGEGTWVGTQYF. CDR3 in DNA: TGTGCCAGCAGCCCGGGGGAGGGGACCTGGGTTGGGACCCAGTACTTC.

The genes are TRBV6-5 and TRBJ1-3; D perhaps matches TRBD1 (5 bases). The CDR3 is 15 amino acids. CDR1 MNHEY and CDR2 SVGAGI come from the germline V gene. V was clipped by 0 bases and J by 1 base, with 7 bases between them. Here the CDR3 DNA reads TGTGCCAGCAGTTACTCCCGGGGGTCTGGAAACACCATATATTTT. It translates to CASSYSRGSGNTIYF.

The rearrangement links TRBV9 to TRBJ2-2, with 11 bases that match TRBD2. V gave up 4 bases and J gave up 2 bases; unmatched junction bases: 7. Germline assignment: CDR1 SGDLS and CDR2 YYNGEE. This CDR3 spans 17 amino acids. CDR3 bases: TGTGCCAGCAGCTATTTTGGGACTAGCGGTAACACCGGGGAGCTGTTTTTT. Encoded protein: CASSYFGTSGNTGELFF.

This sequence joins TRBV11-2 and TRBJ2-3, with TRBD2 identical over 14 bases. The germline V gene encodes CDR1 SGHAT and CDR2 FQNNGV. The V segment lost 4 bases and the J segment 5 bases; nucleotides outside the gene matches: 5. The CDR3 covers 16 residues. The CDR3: CASSSPTSGRGDTQYF. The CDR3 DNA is TGTGCCAGCAGCTCACCGACTAGCGGGAGGGGAGATACGCAGTATTTT.

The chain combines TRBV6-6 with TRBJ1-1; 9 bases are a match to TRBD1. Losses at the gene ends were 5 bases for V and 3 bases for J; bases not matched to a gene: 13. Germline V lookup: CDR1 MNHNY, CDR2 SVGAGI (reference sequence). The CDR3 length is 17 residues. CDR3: CASSHLPGTGLDTEAFF. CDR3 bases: TGTGCCAGCAGTCACCTTCCCGGGACAGGGCTGGACACTGAAGCTTTCTTT.

The CDR3 DNA follows: TGCGCCAGCAGCTTTGATACGGGGAATGAAAAACTGTTTTTT. It is translated as CASSFDTGNEKLFF. V usage is TRBV5-1 and J usage is TRBJ1-4; D remains ambiguous. CDR1 is SGHRS and CDR2 is YFSETQ in the germline V gene. V lost 2 bases and J lost 5, with 10 bases in between. The CDR3 length is 14 residues.

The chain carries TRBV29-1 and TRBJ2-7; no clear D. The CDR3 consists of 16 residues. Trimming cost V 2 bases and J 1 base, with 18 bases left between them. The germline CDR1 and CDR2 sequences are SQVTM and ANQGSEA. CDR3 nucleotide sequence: TGCAGCGTTGAAACTACCCGGCGCCCCAGATCCTACGAGCAGTACTTC. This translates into CSVETTRRPRSYEQYF.

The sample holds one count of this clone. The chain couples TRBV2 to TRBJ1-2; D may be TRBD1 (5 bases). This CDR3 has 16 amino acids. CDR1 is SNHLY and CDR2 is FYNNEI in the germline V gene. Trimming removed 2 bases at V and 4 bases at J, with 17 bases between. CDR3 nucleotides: TGTGCCAGCAGTGAATCGGTGGCACAGGTGAGCTATGGCTACACCTTC. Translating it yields CASSESVAQVSYGYTF.

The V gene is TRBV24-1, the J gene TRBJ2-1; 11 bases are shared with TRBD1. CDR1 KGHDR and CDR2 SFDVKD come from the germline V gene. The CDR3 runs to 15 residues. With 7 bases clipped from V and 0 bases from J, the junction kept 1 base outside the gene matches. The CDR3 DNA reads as TGTGCCACCAGGGGGACAGGGGGCTCCTACAATGAGCAGTTCTTC. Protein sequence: CATRGTGGSYNEQFF.

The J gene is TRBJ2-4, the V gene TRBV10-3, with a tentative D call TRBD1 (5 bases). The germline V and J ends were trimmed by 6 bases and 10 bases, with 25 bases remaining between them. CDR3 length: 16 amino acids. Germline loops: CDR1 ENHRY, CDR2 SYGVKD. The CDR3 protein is CAISQAGWGSNEIQYF. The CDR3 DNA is TGTGCCATCAGCCAGGCAGGGTGGGGATCAAACGAAATTCAGTACTTC.

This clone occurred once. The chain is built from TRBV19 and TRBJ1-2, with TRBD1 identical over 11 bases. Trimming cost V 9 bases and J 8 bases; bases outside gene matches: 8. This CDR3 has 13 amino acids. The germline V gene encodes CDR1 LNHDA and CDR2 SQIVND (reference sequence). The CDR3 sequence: CASADRGPEGYTF. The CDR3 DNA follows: TGTGCCAGCGCGGACAGGGGGCCAGAGGGCTACACCTTC.

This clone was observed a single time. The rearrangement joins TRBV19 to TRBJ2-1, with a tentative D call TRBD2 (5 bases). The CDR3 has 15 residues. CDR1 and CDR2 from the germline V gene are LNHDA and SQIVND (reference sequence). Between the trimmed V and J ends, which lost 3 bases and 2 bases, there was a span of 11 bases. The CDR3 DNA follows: TGTGCCAGTAGTATGGGGAGCGGAGCCTACAATGAGCAGTTCTTC. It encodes CASSMGSGAYNEQFF. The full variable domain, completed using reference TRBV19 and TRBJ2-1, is DGGITQSPKYLFRKEGQNVTLSCEQNLNHDAMYWYRQDPGQGLRLIYYSQIVNDFQKGDIAEGYSVSREKKESFPLTVTSAQKNPTAFYLCASSMGSGAYNEQFFGPGTRLTVL.

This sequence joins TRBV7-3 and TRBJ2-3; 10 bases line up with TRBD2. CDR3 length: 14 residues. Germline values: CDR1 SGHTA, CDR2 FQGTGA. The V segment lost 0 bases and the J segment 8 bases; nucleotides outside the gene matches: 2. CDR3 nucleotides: TGTGCCAGCAGCTTAACCGCTAGCGGGAGTACGCAGTATTTT. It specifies CASSLTASGSTQYF. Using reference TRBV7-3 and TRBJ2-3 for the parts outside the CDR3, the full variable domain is GAGVSQTPSNKVTEKGKYVELRCDPISGHTALYWYRQSLGQGPEFLIYFQGTGAADDSGLPNDRFFAVRPEGSVSTLKIQRTERGDSAVYLCASSLTASGSTQYFGPGTRLTVL.

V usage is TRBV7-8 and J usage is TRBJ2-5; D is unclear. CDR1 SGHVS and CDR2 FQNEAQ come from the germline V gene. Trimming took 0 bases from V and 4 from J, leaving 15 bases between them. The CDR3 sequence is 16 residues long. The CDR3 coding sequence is TGTGCCAGCAGCTTAGCCGCGCACTCTCTCCGAGAGACCCAGTACTTC. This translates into CASSLAAHSLRETQYF.

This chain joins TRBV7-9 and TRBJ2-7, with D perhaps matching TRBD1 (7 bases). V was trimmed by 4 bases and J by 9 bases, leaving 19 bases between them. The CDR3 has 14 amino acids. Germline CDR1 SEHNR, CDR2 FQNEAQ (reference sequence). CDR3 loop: CASSSTGTSLGQYF. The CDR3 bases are TGTGCCAGCAGCTCGACAGGGACTTCATTGGGGCAGTACTTC.

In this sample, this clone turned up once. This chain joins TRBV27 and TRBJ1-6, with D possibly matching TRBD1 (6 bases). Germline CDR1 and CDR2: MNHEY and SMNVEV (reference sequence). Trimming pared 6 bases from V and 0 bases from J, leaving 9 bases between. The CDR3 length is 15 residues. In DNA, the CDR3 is TGTGCCAGCAGGGACAGAAGCTCCTATAATTCACCCCTCCACTTT. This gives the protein CASRDRSSYNSPLHF.

The CDR3 DNA reads as TGCGCCAGCAGCTTGGTGGGGGAGGTAGGAGAGACCCAGTACTTC. Residues: CASSLVGEVGETQYF. This chain joins TRBV5-1 and TRBJ2-5, with D possibly TRBD2 on 6 matching bases. The germline V gene encodes CDR1 SGHRS and CDR2 YFSETQ. The CDR3 is 15 amino acids. Trimming removed 0 bases from V and 4 bases from J, with 13 bases in between.

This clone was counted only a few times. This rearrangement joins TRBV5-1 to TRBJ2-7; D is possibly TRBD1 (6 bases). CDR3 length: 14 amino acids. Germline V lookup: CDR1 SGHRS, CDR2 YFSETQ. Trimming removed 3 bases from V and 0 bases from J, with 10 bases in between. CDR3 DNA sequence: TGCGCCAGCAGCTCGGACAGTGTCTCCTACGAGCAGTACTTC. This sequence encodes CASSSDSVSYEQYF.

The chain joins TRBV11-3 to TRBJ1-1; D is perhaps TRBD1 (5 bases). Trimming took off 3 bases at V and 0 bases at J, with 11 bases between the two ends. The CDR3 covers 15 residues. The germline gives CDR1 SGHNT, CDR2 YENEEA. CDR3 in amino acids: CASSFLQGLNTEAFF. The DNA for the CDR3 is TGTGCCAGCAGCTTTCTCCAGGGCTTGAACACTGAAGCTTTCTTT.

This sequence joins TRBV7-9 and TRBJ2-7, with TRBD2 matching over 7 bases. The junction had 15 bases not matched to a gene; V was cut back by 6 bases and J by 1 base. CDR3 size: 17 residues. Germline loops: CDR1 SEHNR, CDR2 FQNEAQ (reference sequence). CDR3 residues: CASRPTMSSSGSYEQYF. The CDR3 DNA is TGTGCCAGCAGACCGACTATGAGTTCTAGCGGTTCCTACGAGCAGTACTTC.

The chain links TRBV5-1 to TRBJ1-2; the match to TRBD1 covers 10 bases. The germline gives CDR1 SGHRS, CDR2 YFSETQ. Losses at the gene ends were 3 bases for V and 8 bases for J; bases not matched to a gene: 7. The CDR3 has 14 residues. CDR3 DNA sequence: TGCGCCAGCAGCTCGGGGACAGGGGAGGGCGGCTACACCTTC. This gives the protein CASSSGTGEGGYTF.

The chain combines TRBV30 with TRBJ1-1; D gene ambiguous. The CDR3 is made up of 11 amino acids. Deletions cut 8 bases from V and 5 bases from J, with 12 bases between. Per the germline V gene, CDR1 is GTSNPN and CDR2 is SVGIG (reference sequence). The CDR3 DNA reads TGTGCCCGAATAGTCTGGACTGAAGCTTTCTTT. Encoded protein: CARIVWTEAFF.

The CDR3 loop is CASGTGQVNTGELFF. The DNA for the CDR3 is TGTGCTAGTGGTACGGGACAGGTGAACACCGGGGAGCTGTTTTTT. V and J are TRBV12-5 and TRBJ2-2; 8 positions agree with TRBD1. This CDR3 is built from 15 residues. The germline gives CDR1 LGHNT, CDR2 FRNRAP. Trimming removed 5 bases from V and 1 base from J; junction bases left unmatched: 3.

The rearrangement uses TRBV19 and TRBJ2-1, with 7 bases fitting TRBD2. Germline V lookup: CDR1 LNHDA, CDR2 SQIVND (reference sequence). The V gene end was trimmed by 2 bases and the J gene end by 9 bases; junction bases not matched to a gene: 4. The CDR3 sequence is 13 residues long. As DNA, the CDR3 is TGTGCCAGTAGTATAACTAGCGAAGGTGAGCAGTTCTTC. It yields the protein CASSITSEGEQFF.

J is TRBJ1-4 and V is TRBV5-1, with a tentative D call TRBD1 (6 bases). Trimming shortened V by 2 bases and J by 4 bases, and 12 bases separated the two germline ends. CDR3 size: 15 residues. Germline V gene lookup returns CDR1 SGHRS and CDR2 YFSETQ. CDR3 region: CASSLGQTFNEKLFF. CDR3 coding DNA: TGCGCCAGCAGCTTAGGACAGACGTTTAATGAAAAACTGTTTTTT.

Written as DNA, the CDR3 is TGTGCCAGCAGAGGACAGGAGGGGAAGTCACCCCTCCACTTT. It specifies CASRGQEGKSPLHF. The chain recombines TRBV28 with TRBJ1-6, with 7 positions matching TRBD1. V gave up 6 bases and J gave up 10 bases; unmatched junction bases: 9. From germline, CDR1 is MDHEN and CDR2 SYDVKM. The CDR3 loop spans 14 amino acids. The full variable domain, in which reference TRBV28 and TRBJ1-6 provide the parts outside the CDR3, is DVKVTQSSRYLVKRTGEKVFLECVQDMDHENMFWYRQDPGLGLRLIYFSYDVKMKEKGDIPEGYSVSREKKERFSLILESASTNQTSMYLCASRGQEGKSPLHFGNGTRLTVT.

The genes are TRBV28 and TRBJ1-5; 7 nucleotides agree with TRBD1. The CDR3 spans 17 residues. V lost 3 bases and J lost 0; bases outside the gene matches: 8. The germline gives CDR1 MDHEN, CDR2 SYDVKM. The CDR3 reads CASSFPQGVDSNQPQHF. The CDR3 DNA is TGTGCCAGCAGTTTTCCCCAGGGGGTAGATAGCAATCAGCCCCAGCATTTT.

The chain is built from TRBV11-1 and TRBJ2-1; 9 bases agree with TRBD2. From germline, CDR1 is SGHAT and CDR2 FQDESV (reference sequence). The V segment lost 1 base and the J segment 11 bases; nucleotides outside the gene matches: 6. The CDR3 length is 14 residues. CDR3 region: CASSLELREGQQFF. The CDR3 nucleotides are TGTGCCAGCAGCTTAGAATTGCGGGAGGGCCAGCAGTTCTTC.